This TCR beta chain was recorded in a study of T-cell reconstitution after alpha-beta-depleted transplantation in children (dated by TCRdb to about 2016). At the level of the whole study: The study quantitatively tracked T-cell immune reconstitution after TCRalphabeta/CD19-depleted allogeneic hematopoietic cell transplantation in children using TCR repertoire profiling.

The germline V gene (reference sequence) provides CDR1 DFQATT and CDR2 SNEGSKA. For this chain, trimming is 4 bases at the V end and 6 bases at the J end, and the number of junction bases without a gene match is 12. Reading from cysteine to phenylalanine, the CDR3 counts 15 amino acids. Only the CDR3 DNA is retained, 45 bases long and in frame from the first base. Reading the label with the study, this specimen's treatment or condition is: allogeneic hematopoietic cell transplantation with graft depleted of TCRalphabeta T cells and CD19 B cells. Transplant recipients were children who received TCRalphabeta/CD19-depleted allogeneic hematopoietic cell grafts. Overall study results and their limits: Hyperexpanded clone frequencies declined over subsequent months; after one year, T-cell counts and TCRbeta diversity were mostly attributed to newly produced T cells. In some patients, high TCRbeta diversity at day 60 was attributed to recipient T cells and intrathymic progenitors that had survived conditioning. The apparently early recovery of alphabetaT-cell counts about two months after transplant reportedly depended on only several hundred rapidly expanded clones that came from non-depleted graft cells.

The sample holds a few counts of this clonotype. Its cognate antigen has yet to be identified. No base quality values were provided; no much bigger clone lies one nucleotide off. Receptor libraries were prepared by PCR. TCRdb records Illumina HiSeq 2500 as the sequencer. Molecular barcoding was employed in the preparation of TCR libraries, with unique molecular identifiers being used to normalize TCRbeta repertoire quantification. The raw public reads went through TCRdb reprocessing: fastp at Q25, MiXCR clone calling, in-frame beta chains kept. Merged by CDR3 protein, the rows form single entries marked with the most common genes and DNA. Across this sample there are just under 150,000 distinct CDR3 sequences, with about 9% seen only once. 15% to 20% of the sample is in the top ten clones.

This sample comprised PBMCs, mostly from graft donor cells, obtained 180 days after TCRalphabeta/CD19-depleted stem cell transplant. The chain is assembled from TRBV20-1 and TRBJ2-3; TRBD1 matches 8 bases in the middle. The TCR comes from a female patient aged 2-10 years who had a stem cell transplant for congenital amegakaryocytic thrombocytopenia, so the T cells may come from the graft donor. This receptor carries the CDR3 CSAIRPGGPSDTQYF. The nucleotide sequence is given as TGCAGTGCTATCCGCCCAGGGGGCCCGTCGGATACGCAGTATTTT.